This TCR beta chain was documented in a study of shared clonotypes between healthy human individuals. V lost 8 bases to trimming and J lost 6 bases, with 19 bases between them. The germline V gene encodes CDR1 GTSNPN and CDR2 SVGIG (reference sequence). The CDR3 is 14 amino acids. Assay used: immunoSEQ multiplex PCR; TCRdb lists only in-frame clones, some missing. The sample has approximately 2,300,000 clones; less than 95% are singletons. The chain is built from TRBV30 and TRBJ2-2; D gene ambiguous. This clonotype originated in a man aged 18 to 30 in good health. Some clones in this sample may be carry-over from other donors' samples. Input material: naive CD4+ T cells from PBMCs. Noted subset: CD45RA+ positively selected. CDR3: CALTVTFDAGELFF. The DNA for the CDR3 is TGTGCCCTGACGGTGACTTTTGACGCCGGGGAGCTGTTTTTT.